This passage covers 5 T cell receptor beta chains from one sample sequenced in a study of beta chain features in type 1 diabetes. General observations from the study: Type 1 diabetes patients showed a moderate but significant shortening of TCRB CDR3s in all four CD4+ subsets.

Of the isolated RNA, all was reverse transcribed, and so the sequenced material was expressed TCRB transcripts. The repertoire was sequenced with immunoSEQ multiplex PCR; TCRdb's copy has only in-frame clones and lacks some. Among about 340,000 clones, 7% to 10% were seen once, and the ten largest hold roughly 1%. Their target antigens are unknown. Sequencing was carried out using central memory CD4+ T cells from blood. These receptors were taken from a man aged 30-40 years with type 1 diabetes.

The J gene is TRBJ2-3, the V gene TRBV4-1; 9 bases line up with TRBD1. Germline CDR1 is MGHRA and CDR2 is YSYEKL. After removal of 5 bases from V and 5 bases from J, the junction contained 8 bases not matched to a gene. The CDR3 covers 15 residues. CDR3 DNA sequence: TGCGCCAGCAGCTTACAGGGGGCGCCGGGAGATACGCAGTATTTT. Its protein is CASSLQGAPGDTQYF.

This clone was recorded a few times. This CDR3 is CAISESGGGFGQPQHF. CDR3 nucleotides: TGTGCCATCAGTGAGTCGGGCGGCGGGTTTGGTCAGCCCCAGCATTTT. The chain is built from TRBV10-3 and TRBJ1-5; D gene uncertain. V was clipped by 0 bases and J by 6 bases, with 15 bases between them. Germline CDR1 and CDR2: ENHRY and SYGVKD. This CDR3 spans 16 amino acids.

There are a few counts of this clone. The rearrangement links TRBV5-4 to TRBJ2-1; possibly TRBD1 or TRBD2 for D (6 bases each). Looked up from germline, CDR1 is SGHNT and CDR2 is YYREEE (reference sequence). Trimming stripped 5 bases from V and 5 bases from J, with 14 bases between. This CDR3 has 14 amino acids. This CDR3 is CASRPRDTHNEQFF. The CDR3 region has the DNA TGTGCCAGCAGACCGCGGGACACCCACAATGAGCAGTTCTTC.

This clone was seen more than once but under ten times. The chain recombines TRBV6-5 with TRBJ2-2, with D tentatively TRBD1 (6 bases). V was trimmed by 2 bases and J by 4 bases, leaving 8 bases between them. The CDR3 has 14 amino acids. CDR1 is MNHEY, CDR2 SVGAGI, per germline. The CDR3 bases are TGTGCCAGCAGTTACGACAGGTTCACCGGGGAGCTGTTTTTT. Its translation is CASSYDRFTGELFF.

The CDR3 sequence is CASSGVAGGRSETQYF. In DNA, the CDR3 is TGTGCCAGCAGTGGTGTAGCGGGGGGAAGATCAGAGACCCAGTACTTC. This chain connects TRBV2 to TRBJ2-5, with 10 positions matching TRBD2. J gave up 4 bases and V 4 bases, and 9 bases lay outside the gene matches. Germline-derived CDR1 and CDR2 are SNHLY and FYNNEI. The CDR3 consists of 16 residues.